This TCR beta chain was profiled in a study of early T cells in non-severe SARS-CoV-2 infection (dated by TCRdb to about 2021). Concerning the study at large: Bulk RNA from unsorted whole blood was used for TCR sequencing, so alpha and beta chains could not be paired. What the study reported, not specific to this receptor: VDJdb matching was skewed toward anti-spike CD8 responses, so virus-specific expansions were likely underestimated and private and CD4 specificities were missed.

About this clonotype: Its antigen remains unidentified. The record has no base qualities; no much larger clone is one base away.

Reading from cysteine to phenylalanine, the CDR3 counts 14 amino acids. Only CDR3 DNA remains: 42 bases, in frame from the first base. Sequences SQVTM (CDR1) and ANQGSEA (CDR2) are obtained from the germline V gene. The junction shows trimming of 8 bases on V and 0 bases on J, and the gene matches do not reach 7 bases of it. The study was a case-control design nested within a healthcare worker cohort in London, UK, with weekly nasopharyngeal swab PCR tests and blood sampling. Healthcare workers were recruited during the week of the UK lockdown, between 23 and 31 March 2020, and followed weekly for up to roughly 16 weeks. The library relied on 5' RACE. Sequenced using a NextSeq 500. Unique molecular identifiers were attached to individual cDNA molecules in the TCR library protocol so that sequencing error and PCR bias could be corrected. TCR alpha and beta chains were both sequenced, and the abundances of alpha and beta sequences in each sample were closely correlated with each other. In the authors' own workflow: Decombinator V4 was used to annotate TCR sequences for V gene, J gene and CDR3. TCRs were defined as expanded if a significant change between any two time points was detected under a Poisson model with p below 0.0001. TCR abundances were normalised to the total number of TCRs sequenced per sample and were expressed as counts per million. MAIT TCRs were defined by TRAV1-2 paired with TRAJ12, TRAJ20 or TRAJ33, and iNKT TCRs by TRAV10 paired with TRAJ18. VDJdb, accessed 1 November 2021, was searched for CMV, EBV and SARS-CoV-2 annotated TCRs, excluding TCRs annotated for multiple antigens. TCRdb reran the public reads through fastp at Q25 and MiXCR, keeping productive beta chains. Rows are unified per CDR3 protein, each entry keeping the most common DNA and genes. The V and J calls here are based on TCRdb, not the publication. This sample holds approximately 74,000 distinct CDR3 sequences; 11% to 15% were observed only once. Approximately 11% of the sample is in the top ten clones.

The sequenced sample consisted of whole blood. The receptor chain draws on TRBV29-1 and TRBJ2-1, with 7 bases matching TRBD2. This receptor was obtained from an adult who was a healthcare worker with PCR-confirmed SARS-CoV-2 infection or an uninfected control (not recorded which). The nucleotide sequence reads as follows: TGCAGCCTGGGGGGGACTACCTCCTACAATGAGCAGTTCTTC. It translates as CSLGGTTSYNEQFF.